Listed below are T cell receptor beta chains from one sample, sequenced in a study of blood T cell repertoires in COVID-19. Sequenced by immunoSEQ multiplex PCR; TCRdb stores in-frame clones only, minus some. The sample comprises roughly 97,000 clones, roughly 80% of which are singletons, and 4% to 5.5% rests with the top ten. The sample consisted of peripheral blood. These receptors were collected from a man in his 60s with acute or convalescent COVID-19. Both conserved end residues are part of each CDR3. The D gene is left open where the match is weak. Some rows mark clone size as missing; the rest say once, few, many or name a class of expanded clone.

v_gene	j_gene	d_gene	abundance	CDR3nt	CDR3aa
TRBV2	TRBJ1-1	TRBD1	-	TGTGCCAGCAGTGAGCAGGGGGCAAACACTGAAGCTTTCTTT	CASSEQGANTEAFF
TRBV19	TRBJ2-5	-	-	TGTGCCAGTAGTATATTAGGGGGTAAACTGGAGACCCAGTACTTC	CASSILGGKLETQYF
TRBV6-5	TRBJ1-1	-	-	TGTGCCAGCAGTTACTCAGTACAGCTGAACACTGAAGCTTTCTTT	CASSYSVQLNTEAFF
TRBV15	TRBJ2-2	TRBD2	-	TGTGCCACCAGCAGAGATCTTTCCGGGGGGACCGGGGAGCTGTTTTTT	CATSRDLSGGTGELFF
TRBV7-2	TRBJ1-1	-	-	TGTGCCAGCAGCTTAGGCCAGGGGAGGGGATATAGGGTGAACACTGAAGCTTTCTTT	CASSLGQGRGYRVNTEAFF
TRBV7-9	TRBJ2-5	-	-	TGTGCCAGCAGCCCGGGGACTCTCCAAGAGACCCAGTACTTC	CASSPGTLQETQYF
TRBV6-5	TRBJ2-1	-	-	TGTGCCAGCAGTCAGGGGAGTGAGCAGTTCTTC	CASSQGSEQFF
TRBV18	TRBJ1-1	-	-	TGTGCCAGCTCACCAGAGAACGGAGGCACTGAAGCTTTCTTT	CASSPENGGTEAFF
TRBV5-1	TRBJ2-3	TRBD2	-	TGCGCCAGCAGCCAACTTAGCGGGGGGGCCGGCAAAGATACGCAGTATTTT	CASSQLSGGAGKDTQYF
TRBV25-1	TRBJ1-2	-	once	TGTGCCAGCAGCCAAAACTATGGCTACACCTTC	CASSQNYGYTF
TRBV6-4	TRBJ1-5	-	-	TGTGCCAGCAGCAGGGAAAGCAATCAGCCCCAGCATTTT	CASSRESNQPQHF
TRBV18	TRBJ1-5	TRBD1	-	TGTGCCAGCTCATACCTGGGACAGGGGAATTGGCCCCAGCATTTT	CASSYLGQGNWPQHF
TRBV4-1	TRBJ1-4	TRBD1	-	TGCGCCAGCAGCCCGGGACAGGTCCGCGAAAAACTGTTTTTT	CASSPGQVREKLFF
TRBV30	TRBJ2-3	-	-	TGTGCCTGGGGCCTCGGAGGTACAGATACGCAGTATTTT	CAWGLGGTDTQYF
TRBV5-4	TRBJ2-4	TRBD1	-	TGTGCCAGCAGCTTGGGGACAGGGTCCAAAAACATTCAGTACTTC	CASSLGTGSKNIQYF
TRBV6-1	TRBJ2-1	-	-	TGTGCCAGCAGTGACCCGGGACACCACAATGAGCAGTTCTTC	CASSDPGHHNEQFF
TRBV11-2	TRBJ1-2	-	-	TGTGCCAGCAGCTTAGGACAGTATAGTGGCTACACCTTC	CASSLGQYSGYTF
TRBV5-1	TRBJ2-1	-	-	TGCGCCAGCAGCTTGGCGGGACAAGACTACAATGAGCAGTTCTTC	CASSLAGQDYNEQFF
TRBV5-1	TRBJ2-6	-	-	TGCGCCAGCAGCTTGGCAGGGCCCTCTGGGGCCAACGTCCTGACTTTC	CASSLAGPSGANVLTF
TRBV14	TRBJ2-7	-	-	TGTGCCAGCAGCCAATCGGGGGACTTAAACTACGAGCAGTACTTC	CASSQSGDLNYEQYF
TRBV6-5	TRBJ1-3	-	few	TGTGCCAGCAGTCCTCAGGTCTCTGGAAACACCATATATTTT	CASSPQVSGNTIYF
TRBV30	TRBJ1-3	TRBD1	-	TGTGCCTGGAGCGAAGGACAGGGCTACGGAAACACCATATATTTT	CAWSEGQGYGNTIYF
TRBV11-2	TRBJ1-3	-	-	TGTGCCAGCAGACGCCGGGACACCACTGGAAACACCATATATTTT	CASRRRDTTGNTIYF
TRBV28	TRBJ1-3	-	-	TGTGCCAGCAGTTTACCCACTTCTGGAAACACCATATATTTT	CASSLPTSGNTIYF
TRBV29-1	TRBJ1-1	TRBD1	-	TGCAGCTTCCTCAGACAGGGCGTAGAAGCTTTCTTT	CSFLRQGVEAFF
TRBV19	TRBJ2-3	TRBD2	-	TGTGCCAGTAGTACAGACTTACTAGCGGGAGGGTACACAGATACGCAGTATTTT	CASSTDLLAGGYTDTQYF
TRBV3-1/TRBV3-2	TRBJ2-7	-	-	TGTGCCAGCAGCCAAGATTGGGGGCGAGAGCAGTACTTC	CASSQDWGREQYF
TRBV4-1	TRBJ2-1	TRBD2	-	TGCGCCAGCAGCCAACGGGAGGGCCAGAGGAATGAGCAGTTCTTC	CASSQREGQRNEQFF
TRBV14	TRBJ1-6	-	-	TGTGCCAGCAGCCGACAGAGGAATTCACCCCTCCACTTT	CASSRQRNSPLHF
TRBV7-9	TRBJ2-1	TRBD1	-	TGTGCCAGCAGCCGGACCGGGACAGGTGACAATGAGCAGTTCTTC	CASSRTGTGDNEQFF
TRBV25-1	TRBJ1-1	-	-	TGTGCCAGCAGTGAATACAAGAACACTGAAGCTTTCTTT	CASSEYKNTEAFF